The 25 T cell receptor beta chains in this list originate from one sample, sequenced in a study of T cell clusters in autoimmune cytopenias. TRB was amplified from roughly 250 ng of peripheral blood genomic DNA per sample. TRB rearrangements were amplified by touch-down multiplex PCR with mixed TRB-A/B primers. From its re-call of the multiplex PCR reads, TCRdb lists each CDR3 protein once, without DNA. The ten most abundant clones cover about 32% of a sample with about 3,200 distinct CDR3 sequences. Sequenced material: peripheral blood. Source of these receptors: a human donor with an autoimmune cytopenia or autoimmune hepatitis (not recorded which).

By frequency, this clonotype is medium-sized. The chain uses TRBV29-1 and TRBJ2-1; the TRBD2 assignment by TCRdb is unverifiable without DNA. There are 15 residues in the CDR3. Germline loops: CDR1 SQVTM, CDR2 ANQGSEA. CDR3 loop: CSVPGLAGFYNEQFF.

According to its frequency, this clonotype is medium-sized. This chain uses TRBV11-3 with TRBJ1-5; the D call of TRBD1 rests on TCRdb alone, since no DNA is present to check it. Germline lookup yields CDR1 SGHNT and CDR2 YENEEA. The CDR3 runs to 15 residues. The CDR3: CASSSTGEVGQPQHF.

The chain combines TRBV7-6 with TRBJ2-3; the TCRdb D gene call, TRBD1, has no DNA to confirm it. CDR1 SGHVS and CDR2 FNYEAQ come from the germline V gene. This CDR3 has 15 residues. The CDR3 loop is CASSEDSSSTDTQYF.

V is TRBV6-5 and J is TRBJ1-1. Germline V gene data show CDR1 as MNHEY and CDR2 as SVGAGI. The CDR3 covers 13 residues. CDR3 region: CASSYGGRDSAFF.

By frequency, this clonotype is large. This rearrangement joins TRBV11-3 to TRBJ2-7. From germline, CDR1 is SGHNT and CDR2 YENEEA. The CDR3 is 13 residues long. The CDR3 protein is CASSLGASYEQYF.

According to its frequency, this clonotype is medium-sized. V gene TRBV11-3 combines with J gene TRBJ1-2; lacking DNA, the TRBD1 call made by TCRdb goes unchecked. Germline V gives CDR1 SGHNT, CDR2 YENEEA. The CDR3 totals 15 residues. CDR3 residues: CASSSVGLGGNGYTF. Full variable domain (missing parts from reference TRBV11-3 and TRBJ1-2): EAGVVQSPRYKIIEKKQPVAFWCNPISGHNTLYWYLQNLGQGPELLIRYENEEAVDDSQLPKDRFSAERLKGVDSTLKIQPAELGDSAVYLCASSSVGLGGNGYTFGSGTRLTVV.

This clonotype ranks as medium-sized in terms of frequency. This sequence joins TRBV11-3 and TRBJ2-3; no DNA is available, so the TRBD1 call from TCRdb remains unchecked. This CDR3 comprises 15 residues. Germline CDR1 is SGHNT and CDR2 is YENEEA. CDR3 residues: CASSRTTGGGDTQYF.

Considering frequency, this clonotype is medium-sized (0.01 to 0.1%). This CDR3 reads CASSKYRVPYEQYF. The V and J genes are TRBV5-6 and TRBJ2-7; TCRdb gives TRBD1 as the D gene, but with no DNA this cannot be confirmed. Per the germline V gene, CDR1 is SGHDT and CDR2 is YYEEEE. There are 14 residues in the CDR3.

This clonotype ranks as large in terms of frequency. The chain employs TRBV29-1 and TRBJ2-7; checking the TCRdb D call of TRBD1 is not possible without DNA. This CDR3 comprises 14 residues. Germline values: CDR1 SQVTM, CDR2 ANQGSEA. CDR3 sequence: CSVVFGTAVYEQYF.

This clonotype shows up as large by frequency. The chain recombines TRBV29-1 with TRBJ2-3. CDR1 and CDR2 from the germline V gene are SQVTM and ANQGSEA. The CDR3 has 12 residues. CDR3 sequence: CSVERGTDTQYF.

The chain combines TRBV5-6 with TRBJ1-2; there is no DNA to check the TCRdb D call of TRBD1. The CDR3 has 13 residues. From germline, CDR1 is SGHDT and CDR2 YYEEEE. The CDR3 is CASSSGQEHGYTF.

The chain uses TRBV19 and TRBJ1-1; TCRdb names TRBD1, which stays unverified in the absence of DNA. Germline values: CDR1 LNHDA, CDR2 SQIVND (reference sequence). The CDR3 consists of 17 residues. CDR3 amino acids: CASSIGGRNHRGTEAFF.

Frequency places this clonotype as medium-sized (0.01 to 0.1%). The chain combines TRBV10-3 with TRBJ2-2; TCRdb picks TRBD1, but there is no DNA to check that call. The CDR3 loop spans 14 amino acids. Germline V gene lookup returns CDR1 ENHRY and CDR2 SYGVKD. This CDR3 reads CAISETGVGGELFF.

The chain uses TRBV5-1 and TRBJ1-1. CDR1 and CDR2 from the germline V gene are SGHRS and YFSETQ. This CDR3 contains 13 residues. Here the CDR3 reads CASSLMENTEAFF.

This clonotype shows up as medium-sized by frequency. The V and J genes are TRBV11-3 and TRBJ2-6. The CDR3 runs to 15 residues. CDR1 is SGHNT, CDR2 YENEEA, per germline. The CDR3 region is CASSLTSSGANVLTF. Drawing the rest from reference TRBV11-3 and TRBJ2-6, the complete variable domain is EAGVVQSPRYKIIEKKQPVAFWCNPISGHNTLYWYLQNLGQGPELLIRYENEEAVDDSQLPKDRFSAERLKGVDSTLKIQPAELGDSAVYLCASSLTSSGANVLTFGAGSRLTVL.

The chain joins TRBV6-5 to TRBJ2-6. CDR1 and CDR2 from the germline V gene are MNHEY and SVGAGI. CDR3 length: 16 amino acids. CDR3 loop: CASSETAFSGANVLTF.

Its frequency marks this clonotype as medium-sized (0.01 to 0.1%). This chain connects TRBV12-3 or TRBV12-4 to TRBJ1-4; there is no DNA to check the TCRdb D call of TRBD1. This CDR3 comprises 15 residues. The CDR3: CASSLGWGRDEKLFF.

This clonotype is called medium-sized based on its frequency. The V and J genes are TRBV12-3 or TRBV12-4 and TRBJ1-2; TCRdb proposes TRBD1, but this gene call is untestable without DNA. This CDR3 has 13 amino acids. CDR3 sequence reads: CASSLQGVYGYTF.

This chain connects TRBV5-6 to TRBJ2-5; with no DNA, the TCRdb D assignment of TRBD1 cannot be verified. This CDR3 spans 14 amino acids. Germline CDR1 SGHDT, CDR2 YYEEEE. The CDR3 sequence: CASFLFRGRGTQYF.

The chain has TRBV29-1 and TRBJ1-1. CDR1 is SQVTM, CDR2 ANQGSEA, per germline. The CDR3 loop spans 12 amino acids. This chain's CDR3 is CSAEGMNTEAFF.

In terms of frequency, this clonotype is medium-sized. The chain employs TRBV19 and TRBJ2-1; TCRdb names TRBD2, which stays unverified in the absence of DNA. Germline V gives CDR1 LNHDA, CDR2 SQIVND (reference sequence). CDR3 length: 17 amino acids. The chain's CDR3 is CASSQTSGGASYNEQFF.

V is TRBV30 and J is TRBJ1-2; TCRdb's assignment of TRBD1 cannot be checked, as there is no DNA. Germline CDR1 GTSNPN, CDR2 SVGIG (reference sequence). The length of the CDR3 is 16 residues. The CDR3 is CAWSGLHRLPGYGYTF.

This clonotype shows up as medium-sized by frequency. The chain employs TRBV6-1 and TRBJ2-2; TCRdb indicates TRBD1, and absent DNA this call remains unverified. This CDR3 contains 15 residues. Germline V CDR1 and CDR2: MNHNS, SASEGT. The CDR3 loop reads CASTKGTGYTGELFF.

The CDR3 loop is CASSFGNTEAFF. This chain joins TRBV6-5 and TRBJ1-1. The CDR3 loop spans 12 amino acids. Looked up from germline, CDR1 is MNHEY and CDR2 is SVGAGI.

Its frequency marks this clonotype as medium-sized. The chain is built from TRBV13 and TRBJ2-5; TCRdb picks TRBD2, but there is no DNA to check that call. In germline, CDR1 is PRHDT, CDR2 FYEKMQ (reference sequence). CDR3 length: 14 residues. CDR3 amino acids: CASSLGTSQETQYF.